Shown below are 26 T cell receptor beta chains from a single sample sequenced in a study of blood T cell repertoires in COVID-19. Libraries were prepared by immunoSEQ multiplex PCR; TCRdb keeps only in-frame clonotypes and omits some of them. The sample shows 60,000 or so clones, 75% to 95% of them seen only once. The source material was peripheral blood. The source is a human donor with active COVID-19. The donor label of this sample is uncertain.

This clone was observed once. The CDR3 nucleotides read TGTGCCAGCAGTTACTCTCGGGGGGCTTACGAGCAGTACGTC. Its translation: CASSYSRGAYEQYV. The chain couples TRBV6-2 or TRBV6-3 to TRBJ2-7, with TRBD2 as a possible D gene (7 bases). Germline CDR1 is MNHEY and CDR2 is SVGEGT. Trimming left V 0 bases short and J 4 bases short, with 10 bases between. The CDR3 consists of 14 residues.

The V and J genes are TRBV7-9 and TRBJ2-3, with a tentative D call TRBD2 (5 bases). In germline, CDR1 is SEHNR, CDR2 FQNEAQ (reference sequence). The CDR3 has 13 amino acids. Trimming shortened V by 3 bases and J by 12 bases, and 16 bases separated the two germline ends. For the CDR3, the DNA is TGTGCCAGCAGCTTTCTTCCAACAGAGGGTCAGTATTTT. Translating it yields CASSFLPTEGQYF.

The chain joins TRBV2 to TRBJ2-1; 12 bases agree with TRBD2. The CDR3 is 17 residues long. V was pared by 4 bases and J by 3 bases, with 7 bases of the junction left unmatched. Germline CDR1 and CDR2: SNHLY and FYNNEI. The CDR3 spells CASSGRTSGNIYNEQFF. CDR3 nucleotides: TGTGCCAGCAGTGGGAGGACTAGCGGGAATATCTACAATGAGCAGTTCTTC.

V gene TRBV9 combines with J gene TRBJ2-2; D is possibly TRBD1 (5 bases). There are 15 residues in the CDR3. Trimming stripped 0 bases from V and 5 bases from J, with 11 bases between. From germline, CDR1 is SGDLS and CDR2 YYNGEE. This CDR3 is CASSVEGAGTGELFF. CDR3 DNA: TGTGCCAGCAGCGTAGAAGGGGCTGGGACCGGGGAGCTGTTTTTT.

This clone was counted a single time. The genes are TRBV14 and TRBJ1-2; TRBD1 agrees at 8 bases. The CDR3 loop spans 14 amino acids. Per germline, CDR1 SGHDN and CDR2 FVKESK. V dropped 2 bases and J dropped 4; count of bases not matched to a gene: 3. CDR3 DNA: TGTGCCAGCAGCCAACAGGGGGCAAGCTATGGCTACACCTTC. It yields the protein CASSQQGASYGYTF. Looking up the rest from reference TRBV14 and TRBJ1-2 gives the full variable domain: EAGVTQFPSHSVIEKGQTVTLRCDPISGHDNLYWYRRVMGKEIKFLLHFVKESKQDESGMPNNRFLAERTGGTYSTLKVQPAELEDSGVYFCASSQQGASYGYTFGSGTRLTVV.

This clone was seen just once. The CDR3 region is CASSLLGQHTEAFF. CDR3 nucleotide sequence: TGTGCCAGCAGCCTGTTGGGCCAGCACACTGAAGCTTTCTTT. V usage is TRBV3-1 (or the pseudogene TRBV3-2) and J usage is TRBJ1-1; D gene uncertain. Trimming shortened V by 4 bases and J by 3 bases, and 12 bases separated the two germline ends. Germline CDR1 is LGHDT and CDR2 is YNNKEL (reference sequence). The CDR3 sequence is 14 residues long.

The chain has TRBV23-1 and TRBJ2-3, with D unresolved. TRBV23-1 is filed as an ORF, its function uncertain. There are 17 residues in the CDR3. Trimming shortened V by 6 bases and J by 4 bases, and 23 bases separated the two germline ends. CDR3 nucleotides: TGCGCCAGCAGCCCCCTAACGCGGAACCTCTTCGCAGATACGCAGTATTTT. Protein sequence: CASSPLTRNLFADTQYF.

The CDR3 sequence: CASSRLAGVDEQYF. Here the CDR3 DNA reads TGTGCCAGCAGTCGACTAGCGGGAGTGGACGAGCAGTACTTC. The chain is built from TRBV27 and TRBJ2-7, with 12 bases fitting TRBD2. J was trimmed by 5 bases and V by 5 bases; bases with no gene match: 4. The germline V gene encodes CDR1 MNHEY and CDR2 SMNVEV (reference sequence). This CDR3 is built from 14 residues.

This chain joins TRBV5-6 and TRBJ2-5; weak D call: TRBD1 (5 bases). This CDR3 is 12 amino acids long. The germline gives CDR1 SGHDT, CDR2 YYEEEE. V lost 4 bases and J 12 bases, leaving 16 bases between the germline ends. The CDR3 region has the DNA TGTGCCAGCAGCCCCTGGGGCGCATGGGAGTACTTC. The encoded protein is CASSPWGAWEYF.

The chain is built from TRBV24-1 and TRBJ2-1; 8 positions agree with TRBD2. The CDR3 runs to 15 residues. Trimming cost V 3 bases and J 2 bases; bases outside gene matches: 2. Germline-derived CDR1 and CDR2 are KGHDR and SFDVKD. In nucleotides, the CDR3 is TGTGCCACCAGTGATGCGGGACTAGCCTACAATGAGCAGTTCTTC. Protein product: CATSDAGLAYNEQFF.

The chain employs TRBV6-6 and TRBJ1-5; 12 bases agree with TRBD1. This CDR3 has 14 residues. Germline V gene lookup returns CDR1 MNHNY and CDR2 SVGAGI (reference sequence). The V gene end was trimmed by 7 bases and the J gene end by 5 bases; junction bases not matched to a gene: 3. CDR3 sequence reads: CASTWDRGHQPQHF. The CDR3, as DNA: TGTGCCAGCACCTGGGACAGGGGGCATCAGCCCCAGCATTTT.

The chain employs TRBV5-6 and TRBJ1-1, with D possibly TRBD1 on 6 matching bases. The CDR3 covers 12 residues. CDR1 is SGHDT and CDR2 is YYEEEE in the germline V gene. The germline V and J ends were trimmed by 3 bases and 6 bases, with 9 bases remaining between them. CDR3 in amino acids: CASSSQGSEAFF. The CDR3 nucleotides read TGTGCCAGCAGCTCACAGGGATCTGAAGCTTTCTTT.

This clone was observed a single time. This chain connects TRBV19 to TRBJ2-5; 7 nucleotides agree with TRBD2. Germline assignment: CDR1 LNHDA and CDR2 SQIVND (reference sequence). The V segment lost 8 bases and the J segment 5 bases; nucleotides outside the gene matches: 8. The CDR3 extends over 13 amino acids. The CDR3 here is CASSLGGMETQYF. In DNA form, the CDR3 reads TGTGCCAGTTCGCTGGGGGGGATGGAGACCCAGTACTTC.

V is TRBV5-1 and J is TRBJ2-7, with D possibly being TRBD1 (6 bases). CDR1 is SGHRS, CDR2 YFSETQ, per germline. This CDR3 comprises 15 residues. V lost 5 bases, J lost 5 bases, and 20 bases lay in between. The CDR3 region has the DNA TGCGCCAGCAGTTTGACCGGGACACAATGGAACGAGCAGTACTTC. This translates into CASSLTGTQWNEQYF. The entire variable domain, with the rest obtained from reference TRBV5-1 and TRBJ2-7, is as follows: KAGVTQTPRYLIKTRGQQVTLSCSPISGHRSVSWYQQTPGQGLQFLFEYFSETQRNKGNFPGRFSGRQFSNSRSEMNVSTLELGDSALYLCASSLTGTQWNEQYFGPGTRLTVT.

This chain links TRBV9 with TRBJ1-3; D is uncertain. V was clipped by 4 bases and J by 6 bases, with 14 bases between them. CDR1 and CDR2 (germline): SGDLS, YYNGEE. This CDR3 has 14 residues. The CDR3 coding sequence is TGTGCCAGCAGCCCCTGGGAGGGCGTAAACACCATATATTTT. Protein: CASSPWEGVNTIYF.

The rearrangement joins TRBV11-2 to TRBJ1-1; 10 bases are shared with TRBD1. The V gene's germline CDR1 is SGHAT and CDR2 FQNNGV. The CDR3 extends over 16 amino acids. Trimming removed 2 bases from V and 4 bases from J; junction bases left unmatched: 7. The CDR3 DNA sequence: TGTGCCAGCAGCTTAACCGGGACAGGGGTTTTCACTGAAGCTTTCTTT. Translating it yields CASSLTGTGVFTEAFF.

Of note for this clone: One end of the junction varies from germline; a read error may be responsible. The chain links TRBV7-7 to TRBJ2-5, with D possibly matching TRBD2 (5 bases). Germline V gene data show CDR1 as SSHAT and CDR2 as FNYEAQ (reference sequence). The CDR3 has 13 residues. CDR3 protein: CASSVLGKETQYF. The CDR3 DNA reads as TGTGCTAGCAGCGTTCTCGGGAAAGAGACCCAGTACTTC.

The chain combines TRBV5-1 with TRBJ1-1; D gene ambiguous. Trimming stripped 0 bases from V and 1 base from J, with 13 bases between. This CDR3 has 16 amino acids. Germline V lookup: CDR1 SGHRS, CDR2 YFSETQ. The CDR3 DNA reads as TGCGCCAGCAGCTTGGTCGGGGTCCTCCCGAACACTGAAGCTTTCTTT. It specifies CASSLVGVLPNTEAFF. Full variable domain (outside the CDR3, taken from reference TRBV5-1 and TRBJ1-1): KAGVTQTPRYLIKTRGQQVTLSCSPISGHRSVSWYQQTPGQGLQFLFEYFSETQRNKGNFPGRFSGRQFSNSRSEMNVSTLELGDSALYLCASSLVGVLPNTEAFFGQGTRLTVV.

V and J are TRBV15 and TRBJ2-4; TRBD2 is a possible D gene (6 bases). Germline CDR1 reads LNHNV; CDR2 reads YYDKDF (reference sequence). Trimming shortened V by 0 bases and J by 0 bases, and 12 bases separated the two germline ends. The CDR3 has 17 residues. The CDR3 reads CATSRDSSGLAKNIQYF. As DNA, the CDR3 is TGTGCCACCAGCAGAGATTCATCGGGACTAGCCAAAAACATTCAGTACTTC.

This chain uses TRBV30 with TRBJ2-5, with D tentatively TRBD2 (5 bases). CDR1 is GTSNPN, CDR2 SVGIG, per germline (reference sequence). This CDR3 comprises 13 residues. In DNA, the CDR3 is TGTGCTCTGGTCGGGCAGCGGTTCGAGACCCAGTACTTC. Residues: CALVGQRFETQYF. The entire variable domain, with the rest obtained from reference TRBV30 and TRBJ2-5, is as follows: SQTIHQWPATLVQPVGSPLSLECTVEGTSNPNLYWYRQAAGRGLQLLFYSVGIGQISSEVPQNLSASRPQDRQFILSSKKLLLSDSGFYLCALVGQRFETQYFGPGTRLLVL.

This chain uses TRBV19 with TRBJ2-1; D may be TRBD2 (6 bases). Germline CDR1 reads LNHDA; CDR2 reads SQIVND (reference sequence). Trimming took 3 bases from V and 4 from J, leaving 13 bases between them. There are 15 residues in the CDR3. The CDR3 reads CASSMEGGNYNEQFF. CDR3 nucleotide sequence: TGTGCCAGTAGTATGGAGGGCGGAAATTACAATGAGCAGTTCTTC.

This sequence joins TRBV28 and TRBJ1-1; TRBD1 matches 7 bases. J lost 5 bases, V lost 6 bases, and 9 bases had no gene match. Germline loops: CDR1 MDHEN, CDR2 SYDVKM. The CDR3 runs to 14 residues. The CDR3, as DNA: TGTGCCAGCAGCCGACAGGGCAAGGGGACTGAAGCTTTCTTT. Its translation is CASSRQGKGTEAFF.

In its sample, this clone was seen once. The chain joins TRBV7-2 to TRBJ2-7; 8 bases are a match to TRBD2. Per germline, CDR1 SGHTA and CDR2 FQGNSA. CDR3 length: 16 amino acids. With 2 bases clipped from V and 4 bases from J, the junction kept 10 bases outside the gene matches. The CDR3 DNA follows: TGTGCCAGCAGCTTATTGGCTAGCGGGCCGAGTTACGAGCAGTACTTC. It yields the protein CASSLLASGPSYEQYF.

V and J are TRBV28 and TRBJ2-7, with D possibly TRBD2 on 6 matching bases. The CDR3 extends over 16 amino acids. V was cut by 3 bases and J by 2 bases, with 17 bases left in between. Germline V CDR1 and CDR2: MDHEN, SYDVKM. The CDR3 DNA sequence: TGTGCCAGCAGTTTCGATTTCCGGACTACAGCCTACGAGCAGTACTTC. Its translation: CASSFDFRTTAYEQYF.

The chain links TRBV29-1 to TRBJ1-2; D is undetermined. The V gene's germline CDR1 is SQVTM and CDR2 ANQGSEA. Trimming cost V 1 base and J 4 bases, with 13 bases left between them. CDR3 size: 14 residues. In DNA form, the CDR3 reads TGCAGCGTTGAAGGCGGCACACTGGGCTATGGCTACACCTTC. Its protein product is CSVEGGTLGYGYTF.

The chain links TRBV3-1 (or the pseudogene TRBV3-2) to TRBJ2-2; D is possibly TRBD2 (6 bases). V was pared by 6 bases and J by 3 bases, with 14 bases between. The germline CDR1 and CDR2 sequences are LGHDT and YNNKEL (reference sequence). The CDR3 covers 15 residues. Here the CDR3 reads CASSQAGPYTGELFF. The DNA for the CDR3 is TGTGCCAGCAGTCAGGCGGGGCCGTACACCGGGGAGCTGTTTTTT.